This record concerns one TCR beta chain sequence. Here immunoSEQ multiplex PCR was the method, and the copy in TCRdb shows in-frame clones only, minus some. The sample lists tens of thousands of clones, 92% seen once, with 2.5% to 3.5% in the top ten. CDR1 and CDR2 from the germline V gene are SGHRS and YFSETQ. The CDR3 totals 13 residues. Between the trimmed V and J ends, which lost 6 bases and 8 bases, there was a span of 17 bases. This record comes from a study of OX40 agonist ivuxolimab in advanced cancers. Material: CD4+ or CD8+ T cells sorted from blood, obtained in a trial of the OX40 agonist ivuxolimab. This sequence originates from an adult with an advanced solid tumor such as melanoma, head and neck, liver or kidney cancer. The chain couples TRBV5-1 to TRBJ1-2; a weak D match, TRBD1 (6 bases). CDR3 DNA: TGCGCCAGCAACGGGGAACAGGGAAGCGGCTACACCTTC. Translated: CASNGEQGSGYTF.